The clone carrying this T cell receptor beta chain has a count of ten or more. The antigen is not known. Arm-PCR of CDR3 regions with iRepertoire HTBI primers generated TCR beta libraries. Via MiXCR, TCRdb re-called the multiplex PCR reads, giving one row per CDR3 protein. The repertoire holds roughly 450,000 distinct CDR3 sequences, about 20% seen once, with around 13% in the top ten. These data come from a study of regulatory T cells in long-lasting Graves disease. Study information: In persistent Graves' disease, antithyroid drugs had been taken for over 5 years and TSH receptor antibodies stayed positive.

Regarding time point: persistent/refractory GD, antithyroid drugs over 5 years with positive TRAb. Isolated PBMC RNA provided the starting material for the TCR library. The authors diagnosed Graves' disease using American Thyroid Association guidelines. General study points: The work looked only at peripheral blood and did not look at thyroid tissue. Persistent disease preferred TRBV28, TRBJ1-2 and TRBJ2-5; new disease, TRBV20-1 and TRBJ2-1.

Germline V gene data show CDR1 as SNHLY and CDR2 as FYNNEI. This CDR3 has 18 residues. V was clipped by 8 bases and J by 7 bases; unmatched bases: 20. Material: peripheral blood mononuclear cells (PBMCs), obtained when the disease was refractory, from a patient treated with antithyroid drugs. This receptor was taken from a female donor with Graves disease. The gene calls are TRBV2 and TRBJ1-6; 7 bases are shared with TRBD1. Here the CDR3 reads CASGVLGRLGRGNSPLHF. CDR3 nucleotide sequence: TGTGCCAGCGGTGTCCTGGGCAGACTAGGCAGGGGGAATTCACCCCTCCACTTT.